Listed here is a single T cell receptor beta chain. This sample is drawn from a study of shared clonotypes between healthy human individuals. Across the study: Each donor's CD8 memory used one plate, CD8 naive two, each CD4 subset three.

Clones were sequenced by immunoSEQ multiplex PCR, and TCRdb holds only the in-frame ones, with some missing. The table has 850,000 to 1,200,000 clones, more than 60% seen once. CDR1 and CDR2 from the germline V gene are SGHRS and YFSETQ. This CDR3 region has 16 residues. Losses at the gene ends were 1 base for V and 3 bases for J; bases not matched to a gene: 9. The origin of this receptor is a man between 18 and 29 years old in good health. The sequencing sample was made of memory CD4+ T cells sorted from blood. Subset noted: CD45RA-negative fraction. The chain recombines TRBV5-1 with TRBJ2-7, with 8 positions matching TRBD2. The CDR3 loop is CASSLRASGSNYEQYF. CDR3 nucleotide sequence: TGCGCCAGCAGCTTGCGGGCTAGCGGGTCAAACTACGAGCAGTACTTC.